This paragraph covers one TCR beta chain sequence. Trimming cost V 2 bases and J 6 bases; bases outside gene matches: 2. CDR1 and CDR2 from the germline V gene are MNHEY and SVGAGI. This CDR3 is 14 amino acids long. This record belongs to a study of shared T cell receptors in the human thymus. The repertoire was sequenced with immunoSEQ multiplex PCR; TCRdb's copy has only in-frame clones and lacks some. Among about 660,000 clones listed, 88% were seen once. The sample also formed part of further work on human thymus T cells.

The sequenced material came from thymocytes. V gene TRBV6-5 combines with J gene TRBJ2-2; 8 nucleotides match TRBD2. The origin of this receptor is a boy less than two years old with a congenital heart defect. The CDR3 sequence is CASSYERESGELFF. The CDR3 nucleotides read TGTGCCAGCAGTTACGAGCGGGAGTCCGGGGAGCTGTTTTTT.